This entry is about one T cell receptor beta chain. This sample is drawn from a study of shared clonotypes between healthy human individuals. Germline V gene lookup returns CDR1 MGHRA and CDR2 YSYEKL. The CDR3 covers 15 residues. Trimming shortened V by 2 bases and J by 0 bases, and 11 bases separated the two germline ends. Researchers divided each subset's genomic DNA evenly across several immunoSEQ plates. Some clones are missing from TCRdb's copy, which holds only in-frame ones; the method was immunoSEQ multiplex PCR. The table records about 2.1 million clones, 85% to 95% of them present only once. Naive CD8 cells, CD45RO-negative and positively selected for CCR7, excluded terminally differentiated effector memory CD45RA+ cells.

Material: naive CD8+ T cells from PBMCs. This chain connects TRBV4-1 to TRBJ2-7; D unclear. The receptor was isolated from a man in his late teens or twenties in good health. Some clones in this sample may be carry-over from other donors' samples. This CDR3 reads CASSQLNMGSYEQYF. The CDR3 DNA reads TGCGCCAGCAGCCAATTAAATATGGGCTCCTACGAGCAGTACTTC.